A single T cell receptor (beta chain) is shown here with its context. As yet, its antigen is unknown. The sequencing template was cDNA reverse transcribed from extracted RNA. Clones were sequenced by immunoSEQ multiplex PCR, and TCRdb holds only the in-frame ones, with some missing. The profile shows 170,000 or so clones, roughly 61% of them singletons. This CDR3 has 13 residues. Germline CDR1 is SGHRS and CDR2 is YFSETQ. V was pared by 0 bases and J by 6 bases, with 0 bases of the junction left unmatched. This specimen comes from a study of CD8+ T cells in alopecia areata. Study-level points and caveats: Numerous expanded lesional clones remained in scalp and blood during tofacitinib.

The treatment here: oral pan-JAK inhibitor, 5-10 mg twice daily. The TCR originated in a human donor with alopecia areata. Sequences were derived from CD8+ T cells sorted from blood, sampled at week 24, from a patient treated with tofacitinib. V usage is TRBV5-1 and J usage is TRBJ1-2, with 9 bases fitting TRBD1. The CDR3, as DNA: TGCGCCAGCAGCTTGGGACAGGGGGATGGCTACACCTTC. Residues: CASSLGQGDGYTF. Full variable domain (rest looked up from reference TRBV5-1 and TRBJ1-2): KAGVTQTPRYLIKTRGQQVTLSCSPISGHRSVSWYQQTPGQGLQFLFEYFSETQRNKGNFPGRFSGRQFSNSRSEMNVSTLELGDSALYLCASSLGQGDGYTFGSGTRLTVV.